What follows are 10 T cell receptor beta chains derived from one specimen sequenced in a study of blood T cell repertoires in COVID-19. TCRdb keeps only in-frame clones here, not all; method: immunoSEQ multiplex PCR. This table has about 210,000 clones, 70% to 90% appearing once. Material: peripheral blood. All receptors derive from a man aged 45 to 65 with COVID-19, enrolled during active disease.

V usage is TRBV7-6 and J usage is TRBJ2-5; 9 bases match TRBD2. CDR3 size: 15 residues. The germline V gene has CDR1 SGHVS and CDR2 FNYEAQ. V shed 3 bases and J 0 bases; nucleotides not matched to a gene: 2. DNA for the CDR3: TGTGCCAGCAGCTTGCTAGCGGGGCACCAAGAGACCCAGTACTTC. It encodes CASSLLAGHQETQYF.

The rearrangement joins TRBV7-2 to TRBJ1-1; TRBD1 agrees at 8 bases. The CDR3 runs to 15 residues. Germline V gives CDR1 SGHTA, CDR2 FQGNSA. The V and J ends lost 3 bases and 1 base, in that order; junction bases with no gene match: 4. The CDR3 here is CASSLDREANTEAFF. The CDR3 DNA reads TGTGCCAGCAGCTTGGACAGGGAGGCGAACACTGAAGCTTTCTTT. Combining the CDR3 with reference TRBV7-2 and TRBJ1-1 gives the whole variable domain GAGVSQSPSNKVTEKGKDVELRCDPISGHTALYWYRQSLGQGLEFLIYFQGNSAPDKSGLPSDRFSAERTGGSVSTLTIQRTQQEDSAVYLCASSLDREANTEAFFGQGTRLTVV.

The chain is built from TRBV6-5 and TRBJ1-2, with D possibly TRBD1 on 6 matching bases. Per germline, CDR1 MNHEY and CDR2 SVGAGI. The length of the CDR3 is 13 residues. Deletions cut 5 bases from V and 7 bases from J, with 14 bases between. This CDR3 is CASSPGEIGGYTF. As DNA, the CDR3 is TGTGCCAGCAGTCCAGGGGAAATTGGTGGCTACACCTTC.

J is TRBJ1-1 and V is TRBV30; no firm D call. V was cut by 2 bases and J by 8 bases, with 12 bases left in between. The CDR3 sequence is 12 residues long. Per germline, CDR1 GTSNPN and CDR2 SVGIG (reference sequence). For the CDR3, the DNA is TGTGCCTGGAGTAGGAGATGGTCGGAAGCTTTCTTT. This encodes CAWSRRWSEAFF.

This clone was recorded a few times. The chain recombines TRBV20-1 with TRBJ2-5; D is possibly TRBD1 (6 bases). The CDR3 extends over 15 amino acids. Trimming cost V 3 bases and J 4 bases, with 18 bases left between them. Per the germline V gene, CDR1 is DFQATT and CDR2 is SNEGSKA (reference sequence). The CDR3 reads CSASPLQGRGETQYF. The CDR3, as DNA: TGCAGTGCTAGTCCCTTGCAGGGGCGAGGAGAGACCCAGTACTTC.

V and J are TRBV19 and TRBJ2-6; the match to TRBD1 covers 9 bases. Germline CDR1 reads LNHDA; CDR2 reads SQIVND (reference sequence). This CDR3 spans 17 amino acids. J was trimmed by 2 bases and V by 4 bases; bases with no gene match: 6. This chain's CDR3 is CASSKSRDRAGANVLTF. The CDR3 region has the DNA TGTGCCAGTAGTAAGTCCCGGGACAGGGCTGGGGCCAACGTCCTGACTTTC.

This clone has just one count. The chain uses TRBV19 and TRBJ2-1; 7 bases agree with TRBD2. The CDR3 is made up of 17 amino acids. CDR1 is LNHDA and CDR2 is SQIVND in the germline V gene (reference sequence). The V gene end was trimmed by 3 bases and the J gene end by 4 bases; junction bases not matched to a gene: 12. The chain's CDR3 is CASSMRHTGLPYNEQFF. CDR3 bases: TGTGCCAGTAGTATGCGTCATACGGGACTACCTTACAATGAGCAGTTCTTC.

The chain has TRBV2 and TRBJ2-1; TRBD2 agrees at 8 bases. After removal of 2 bases from V and 7 bases from J, the junction contained 7 bases not matched to a gene. Germline CDR1 reads SNHLY; CDR2 reads FYNNEI. The CDR3 totals 15 residues. The CDR3 coding sequence is TGTGCCAGCAGTGAAACCCGGGGGGGCCGGAATGAGCAGTTCTTC. Translated: CASSETRGGRNEQFF.

Only a few counts were recorded for this clone. The chain joins TRBV12-3 or TRBV12-4 to TRBJ2-3; weak D call: TRBD2 (6 bases). The CDR3 extends over 12 amino acids. Trimming took off 5 bases at V and 8 bases at J, with 11 bases between the two ends. Here the CDR3 DNA reads TGTGCCAGCAGTCCGGGGGAAGTTACGCAGTATTTT. The encoded protein is CASSPGEVTQYF.

The chain has TRBV7-9 and TRBJ2-3; the D gene is possibly TRBD1 (5 bases). This CDR3 is 13 amino acids long. V was clipped by 5 bases and J by 14 bases, with 20 bases between them. Germline V gene data show CDR1 as SEHNR and CDR2 as FQNEAQ (reference sequence). The DNA for the CDR3 is TGTGCCAGCAGCCAAGAGACAGCAAAAAGTGGGTATTTT. Translation gives CASSQETAKSGYF.